These T cell receptor beta chains were read from a single sample in a study of early T cells in non-severe SARS-CoV-2 infection. Using its own MiXCR run on the 5' RACE reads, TCRdb lists one record per CDR3 protein. Of 56,000 or so distinct CDR3 sequences in the sample, less than 15% were seen once. Specimen: whole blood, collected at baseline. Every receptor here comes from an adult who was a healthcare worker with PCR-confirmed SARS-CoV-2 infection or an uninfected control (not recorded which). Each CDR3 is given with its conserved first and last residue. D genes are given only for firm matches. Clone size, where shown, is once, few, many, or a class for clones that have expanded.

V,D,J,size,DNA,CDR3
TRBV7-6,.,TRBJ2-1,few,TGTGCCAGCAGCCCATCCTTGGAAAACAATGAGCAGTTCTTC,CASSPSLENNEQFF
TRBV9,.,TRBJ2-2,.,TGTGCCAGCAGCGTAGATGAGGGGATCGACACCGGGGAGCTGTTTTTT,CASSVDEGIDTGELFF
TRBV11-2,.,TRBJ2-5,few,TGTGCCAGCAGCCCAGGGTCGCCTGGGACCCAGTACTTC,CASSPGSPGTQYF
TRBV3-1,.,TRBJ2-7,.,TGTGCCAGCAGCCCCCTGGGGGGGGCCCCCTACGAGCAGTACTTC,CASSPLGGAPYEQYF
TRBV28,.,TRBJ2-7,.,TGTGCCAGCCTACCCGGGACAACGGTCTACGAGCAGTACTTC,CASLPGTTVYEQYF
TRBV2,.,TRBJ2-1,many,TGTGCCAGCAGGCCCTCGGGAGTCCCGACTTACAATGAGCAGTTCTTC,CASRPSGVPTYNEQFF
TRBV4-2,TRBD2,TRBJ2-2,few,TGTGCCAGCAGCCAGGGAATAGGAGTTGCGGGGGGATTCTCCGGGGAGCTGTTTTTT,CASSQGIGVAGGFSGELFF
TRBV7-8,TRBD2,TRBJ2-7,few,TGTGCCAGCAGCATTAGCGGGGTTAGCTCCTACGAGCAGTACTTC,CASSISGVSSYEQYF
TRBV20-1,.,TRBJ1-4,.,TGCAGTGCTATTAACTCTGCAACTAATGAAAAACTGTTTTTT,CSAINSATNEKLFF
TRBV20-1,.,TRBJ2-7,.,TGCAGTGCTAGTGTGCCGGGGGCCCGGGAGCAGTACTTC,CSASVPGAREQYF
TRBV20-1,.,TRBJ2-7,once,TGCAGTGCTAGGCAAGGAGAATACGAGCAGTACTTC,CSARQGEYEQYF
TRBV29-1,TRBD2,TRBJ2-1,few,TGCAGCGTCGTAAGCGGGAGGTTGCACAATGAGCAGTTCTTC,CSVVSGRLHNEQFF
TRBV12-3/TRBV12-4,.,TRBJ1-6,few,TGTGCCAGCAGTTTACAGGGAAGTAATTCACCCCTCCACTTT,CASSLQGSNSPLHF
TRBV10-3,.,TRBJ2-3,few,TGTGCCATCAGTGAGTCTACGCCTAGCACAGATACGCAGTATTTT,CAISESTPSTDTQYF
TRBV7-9,.,TRBJ2-3,.,TGTGCCAGCAGCTCAATTCACCACAGCATCACAGATACGCAGTATTTT,CASSSIHHSITDTQYF
TRBV6-2/TRBV6-3,.,TRBJ2-3,.,TGTGCCAGCAGTCGGACTATTGTCCCCACCACAGATACGCAGTATTTT,CASSRTIVPTTDTQYF
TRBV9,TRBD2,TRBJ2-3,few,TGTGCCAGCAGGGTTAGCGGGAGGCCCACAGATACGCAGTATTTT,CASRVSGRPTDTQYF
TRBV19,.,TRBJ2-3,.,TGTGCCAGTAGCCCTGGACAAGCCACAGATACGCAGTATTTT,CASSPGQATDTQYF
TRBV6-6,TRBD2,TRBJ2-2,.,TGTGCCAGCAGTTACATCCTAGCGGAGGCCGGGGAGCTGTTTTTT,CASSYILAEAGELFF
TRBV18,.,TRBJ1-5,many,TGTGCCAGCTCGGAAGAGGTGGGGGCTAGCAATCAGCCCCAGCATTTT,CASSEEVGASNQPQHF
TRBV11-3,TRBD1,TRBJ2-2,few,TGTGCCAGCAGCCCGACAGGGACCACCGGGGAGCTGTTTTTT,CASSPTGTTGELFF
TRBV20-1,.,TRBJ2-5,.,TGCAGTGCGGAGGACTCGCAAGAGACCCAGTACTTC,CSAEDSQETQYF